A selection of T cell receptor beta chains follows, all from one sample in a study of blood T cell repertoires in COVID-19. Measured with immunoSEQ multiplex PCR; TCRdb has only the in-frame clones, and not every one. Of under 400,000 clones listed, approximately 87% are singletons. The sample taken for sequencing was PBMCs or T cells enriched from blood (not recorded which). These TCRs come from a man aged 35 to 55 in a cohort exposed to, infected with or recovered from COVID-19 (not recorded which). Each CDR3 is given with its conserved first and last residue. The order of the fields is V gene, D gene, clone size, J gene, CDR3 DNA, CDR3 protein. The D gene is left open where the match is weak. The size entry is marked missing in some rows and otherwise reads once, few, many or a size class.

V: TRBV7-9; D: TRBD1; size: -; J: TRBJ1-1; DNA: TGTGCCAGCAGCTCCCCGACAGGGATCGTCCCTGAAGCTTTCTTT; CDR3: CASSSPTGIVPEAFF
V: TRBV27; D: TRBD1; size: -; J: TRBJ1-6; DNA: TGTGCCAGCAGTTTAGAAGGACAGGGGGATTATTCACCCCTCCACTTT; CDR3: CASSLEGQGDYSPLHF
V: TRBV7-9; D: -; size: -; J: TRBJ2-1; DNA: TGTGCCAGCAGGCCTACTCTAGGAGAGGCGTTCTTC; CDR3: CASRPTLGEAFF
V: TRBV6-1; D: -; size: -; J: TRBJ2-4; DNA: TGTGCCAGCAGTGAAGCTACGGGGATCGGAAACATTCAGTACTTC; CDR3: CASSEATGIGNIQYF
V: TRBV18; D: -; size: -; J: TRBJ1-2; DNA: TGTGCCAGCTCGATCCAGGGTTATGGCTACACCTTC; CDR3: CASSIQGYGYTF
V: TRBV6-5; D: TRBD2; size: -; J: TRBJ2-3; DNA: TGTGCCAGCCTATCTAGCGGGAGAACAGATACGCAGTATTTT; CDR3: CASLSSGRTDTQYF
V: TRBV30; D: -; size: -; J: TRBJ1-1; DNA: TGTGCCTGGGAAGGGGGTTTGGGCACTGAAGCTTTCTTT; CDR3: CAWEGGLGTEAFF
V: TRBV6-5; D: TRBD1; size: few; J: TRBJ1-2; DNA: TGTGCCAGCAGGTGGACAGGGTTAACTGGCTACACCTTC; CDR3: CASRWTGLTGYTF
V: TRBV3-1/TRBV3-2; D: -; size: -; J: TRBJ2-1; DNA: TGTGCCAGCAGACTACTAGGGAGCAATGAGCAGTTCTTC; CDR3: CASRLLGSNEQFF
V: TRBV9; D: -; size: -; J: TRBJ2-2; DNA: TGTGCCAGCAGCGTAGTCGGGACCGGGGGGCTGTTTTTT; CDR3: CASSVVGTGGLFF
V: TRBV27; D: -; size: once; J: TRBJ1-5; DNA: TGTGCCAGCAGTTCCAGGGGTGGTCAGCCCCAGCATTTT; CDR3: CASSSRGGQPQHF
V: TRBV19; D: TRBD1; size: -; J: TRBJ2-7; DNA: TGTGCCAGTAGTATTGGGACAGTAACCTACGAGCAGTACTTC; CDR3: CASSIGTVTYEQYF
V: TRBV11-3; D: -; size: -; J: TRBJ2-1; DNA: TGTGCCGGCAGTAAGAGTGGTAATGAGCAGTTCTTC; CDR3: CAGSKSGNEQFF
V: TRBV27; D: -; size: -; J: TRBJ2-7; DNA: TGTGCCAGCAGTTTATTTCTTCAGGGCCCCTACGAGCAGTACTTC; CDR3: CASSLFLQGPYEQYF
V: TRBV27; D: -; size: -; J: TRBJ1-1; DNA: TGTGCCAGCAGTTTTAACCCGCGGGGGAACACTGAAGCTTTCTTT; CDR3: CASSFNPRGNTEAFF
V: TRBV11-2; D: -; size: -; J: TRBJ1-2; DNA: TGTGCCAGCAGCCTCCAGGCGAACTATGGCTACACCTTC; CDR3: CASSLQANYGYTF
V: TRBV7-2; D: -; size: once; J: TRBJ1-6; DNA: TGTGCCAGCAGTCTCGGAGGCGCATATTCACCCCTCCACTTT; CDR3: CASSLGGAYSPLHF
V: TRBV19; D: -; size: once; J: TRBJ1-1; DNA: TGTGCCAGTAGTGCCCTAACAGGTCCAACCACTGAAGCTTTCTTT; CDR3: CASSALTGPTTEAFF
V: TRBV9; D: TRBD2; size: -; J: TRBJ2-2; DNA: TGTGCCAGCAGCCTAAGCGGACTAGCGAGGACCGGGGAGCTGTTTTTT; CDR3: CASSLSGLARTGELFF
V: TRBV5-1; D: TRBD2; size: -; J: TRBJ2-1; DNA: TGCGCCAGCAGCTTGGTTTCGGGACTAGGCAATGAGCAGTTCTTC; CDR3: CASSLVSGLGNEQFF
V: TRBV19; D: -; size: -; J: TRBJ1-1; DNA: TGTGCCAGTAGTATAAGAGGGCCTGGGACTGAAGCTTTCTTT; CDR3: CASSIRGPGTEAFF
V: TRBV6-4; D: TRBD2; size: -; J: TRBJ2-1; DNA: TGTGCCAGCAGTGTGTCCGGCGGGAGGGCCTACAATGAGCAGTTCTTC; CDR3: CASSVSGGRAYNEQFF
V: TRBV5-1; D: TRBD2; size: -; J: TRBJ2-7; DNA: TGCGCCAGCAGCGGGGGACTAGCGGGAGAGAACTACGAGCAGTACTTC; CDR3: CASSGGLAGENYEQYF
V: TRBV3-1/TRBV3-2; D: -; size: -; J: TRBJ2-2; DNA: TGTGCCAGCAGCCAAGCAACTGGGCAAAACACCGGGGAGCTGTTTTTT; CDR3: CASSQATGQNTGELFF
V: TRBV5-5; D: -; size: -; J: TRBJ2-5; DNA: TGTGCCAGCAGCTTGGCCCCAGTGGGCATCCAAGAGACCCAGTACTTC; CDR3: CASSLAPVGIQETQYF
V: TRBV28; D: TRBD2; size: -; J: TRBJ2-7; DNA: TGTGCCAGCAGACATGGACTAGCGGGAGAAACTTACGAGCAGTACTTC; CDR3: CASRHGLAGETYEQYF
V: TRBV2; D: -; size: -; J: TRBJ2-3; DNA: TGTGCCAGCAGTGAATCCCCCAAAGATACGCAGTATTTT; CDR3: CASSESPKDTQYF
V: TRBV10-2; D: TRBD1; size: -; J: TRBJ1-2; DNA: TGCGCCAGCAGTGACGCAGGGGGGAAGGGCTACACCTTC; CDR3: CASSDAGGKGYTF
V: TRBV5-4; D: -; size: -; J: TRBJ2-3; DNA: TGTGCCAGCAGCTTGGGGGGGCGCACAGATACGCAGTATTTT; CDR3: CASSLGGRTDTQYF